This entry describes one T cell receptor beta chain. These data originate in a study of cytomegalovirus exposure and HLA in healthy donors. Trimming took 6 bases from V and 9 from J; bases not matched to a gene: 12. This CDR3 contains 14 residues. Per the germline V gene, CDR1 is SNHLY and CDR2 is FYNNEI. The PCR was carried out with 60 Vbeta primers and 13 Jbeta primers. This table comes from immunoSEQ multiplex PCR, and its TCRdb copy is limited to in-frame clones, with some not included. The sample carries 70,000 to 100,000 clones, approximately 80% recorded once. This TCR came from a woman aged 50 to 60 in good health and CMV-seropositive. The sequenced material came from PBMCs. V gene TRBV2 combines with J gene TRBJ1-2; TRBD1 matches at 8 bases. CDR3 protein: CASSGTGPLKSYTF. The CDR3 DNA reads TGTGCCAGCAGCGGGACAGGACCTTTGAAAAGCTACACCTTC.